This entry lists 8 T cell receptor beta chains sequenced from one sample in a study of T cell responses to AZD1222 COVID-19 vaccine. TCRdb's copy holds only in-frame clones and misses some; the assay was immunoSEQ multiplex PCR. The sample lists more than 85,000 clones, about nine tenths occurring once. The starting material was peripheral blood, obtained on day 0 of AZD1222 vaccination. Receptors were obtained from an adult in good health.

The rearrangement links TRBV3-1 (or the pseudogene TRBV3-2) to TRBJ2-1, with D possibly matching TRBD2 (7 bases). This CDR3 is built from 17 residues. V dropped 0 bases and J dropped 1 base, with 13 bases sitting between them. CDR1 LGHDT and CDR2 YNNKEL come from the germline V gene (reference sequence). The CDR3 loop reads CASSQDGRGASYNEQFF. In DNA form, the CDR3 reads TGTGCCAGCAGCCAAGACGGTCGGGGGGCATCCTACAATGAGCAGTTCTTC.

Of note for this clone: Other DNA sequences in the sample encode the same CDR3. This chain joins TRBV15 and TRBJ1-6; 8 nucleotides align to TRBD1. CDR1 and CDR2 from the germline V gene are LNHNV and YYDKDF (reference sequence). V was clipped by 0 bases and J by 10 bases; unmatched bases: 5. This CDR3 is 15 amino acids long. DNA of the CDR3: TGTGCCACCAGCAGAGATCGGCAGGGGGCGTCACCCCTCCACTTT. The encoded protein is CATSRDRQGASPLHF.

V usage is TRBV5-6 and J usage is TRBJ2-4; the D call may be TRBD1 or TRBD2 (5 bases each). V lost 3 bases and J lost 2, with 12 bases in between. This CDR3 is built from 15 residues. The V gene's germline CDR1 is SGHDT and CDR2 YYEEEE. The CDR3 reads CASSSLGTTKNIQYF. In DNA form, the CDR3 reads TGTGCCAGCAGCTCGCTCGGGACCACCAAAAACATTCAGTACTTC. Full variable domain (outside the CDR3, taken from reference TRBV5-6 and TRBJ2-4): DAGVTQSPTHLIKTRGQQVTLRCSPKSGHDTVSWYQQALGQGPQFIFQYYEEEERQRGNFPDRFSGHQFPNYSSELNVNALLLGDSALYLCASSSLGTTKNIQYFGAGTRLSVL.

The V call is TRBV18, the J call TRBJ2-7, with TRBD2 identical over 8 bases. Trimming removed 4 bases from V and 1 base from J; junction bases left unmatched: 3. This CDR3 is built from 14 residues. Germline V gene data show CDR1 as KGHSH and CDR2 as LQKENI. CDR3 sequence: CASSLAGKSYEQYF. CDR3 nucleotides: TGTGCCAGCTCACTAGCGGGGAAGTCCTACGAGCAGTACTTC.

Points on this clone: The sample has other DNA sequences that encode this CDR3 too. This chain's CDR3 is CASSLGQGNGYTF. CDR3 coding DNA: TGCGCCAGCAGCTTGGGACAGGGGAATGGCTACACCTTC. This chain connects TRBV5-1 to TRBJ1-2; 8 positions match TRBD1. The CDR3 extends over 13 amino acids. V dropped 0 bases and J dropped 6; count of bases not matched to a gene: 1. Germline CDR1 is SGHRS and CDR2 is YFSETQ.

In its sample, this clone was seen a few times. The rearrangement joins TRBV5-1 to TRBJ1-1; 8 bases fit TRBD1. Unmatched junction bases numbered 10, after V lost 7 bases and J lost 5 bases. From germline, CDR1 is SGHRS and CDR2 YFSETQ. This CDR3 has 14 amino acids. The CDR3, as DNA: TGCGCCAGCTGCCTGACAGGGGTAGAAACTGAAGCTTTCTTT. Residues: CASCLTGVETEAFF.

The V and J genes are TRBV12-3 or TRBV12-4 and TRBJ2-5; D is perhaps TRBD2 (6 bases). This CDR3 comprises 13 residues. Trimming left V 2 bases short and J 5 bases short, with 9 bases between. CDR3: CASSLRLAETQYF. The CDR3 DNA reads as TGTGCCAGCAGTTTAAGGCTAGCGGAGACCCAGTACTTC.

This chain uses TRBV6-2 or TRBV6-3 with TRBJ1-6; a possible D gene is TRBD1 (5 bases). CDR1 and CDR2 (germline): MNHEY, SVGEGT. The V end lost 0 bases, the J end lost 9 bases, and 12 bases lay between the germline ends. There are 15 residues in the CDR3. CDR3 nucleotide sequence: TGTGCCAGCAGTTACTCGGGGGACGGGGGTTCACCCCTCCACTTT. Its protein is CASSYSGDGGSPLHF.